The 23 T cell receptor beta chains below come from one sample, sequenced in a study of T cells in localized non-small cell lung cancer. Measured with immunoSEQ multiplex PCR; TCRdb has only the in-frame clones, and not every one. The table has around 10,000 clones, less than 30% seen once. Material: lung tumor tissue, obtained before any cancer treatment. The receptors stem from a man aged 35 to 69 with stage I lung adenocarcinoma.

CDR3 DNA: TGTGCCAGTACCCTAGAACCCCTAGGGGGCTATGGCTACACCTTC. Residues: CASTLEPLGGYGYTF. The chain combines TRBV19 with TRBJ1-2; TRBD1 might be the D (6 bases). The germline CDR1 and CDR2 sequences are LNHDA and SQIVND (reference sequence). This CDR3 contains 15 residues. Trimming took off 7 bases at V and 4 bases at J, with 19 bases between the two ends.

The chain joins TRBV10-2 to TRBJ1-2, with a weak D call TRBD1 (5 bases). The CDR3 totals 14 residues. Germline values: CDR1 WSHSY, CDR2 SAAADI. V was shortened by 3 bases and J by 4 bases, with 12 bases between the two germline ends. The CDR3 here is CASSDGGMGYGYTF. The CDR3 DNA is TGCGCCAGCAGTGACGGGGGAATGGGCTATGGCTACACCTTC.

CDR3 DNA: TGTGCCAGCAGCCAGCCGGGACGGTCATCCGGAAACACCATATATTTT. It translates to CASSQPGRSSGNTIYF. The rearrangement uses TRBV7-5 and TRBJ1-3. TRBV7-5 is recorded as a pseudogene. CDR3 size: 16 residues.

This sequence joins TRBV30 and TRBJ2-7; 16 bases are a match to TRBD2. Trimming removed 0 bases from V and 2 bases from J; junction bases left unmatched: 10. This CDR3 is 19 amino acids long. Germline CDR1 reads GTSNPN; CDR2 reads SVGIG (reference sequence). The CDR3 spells CAWSVPGLAGGPRPYEQYF. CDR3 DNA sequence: TGTGCCTGGAGTGTTCCGGGACTAGCGGGGGGGCCTAGACCCTACGAGCAGTACTTC.

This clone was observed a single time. The CDR3 loop is CASSWGDRRTTEAFF. The CDR3 region has the DNA TGCGCCAGCAGCTGGGGGGACAGAAGGACCACTGAAGCTTTCTTT. The V gene is TRBV5-1, the J gene TRBJ1-1, with 7 bases fitting TRBD1. The CDR3 sequence is 15 residues long. Germline CDR1 and CDR2: SGHRS and YFSETQ. V was pared by 3 bases and J by 4 bases, with 9 bases of the junction left unmatched.

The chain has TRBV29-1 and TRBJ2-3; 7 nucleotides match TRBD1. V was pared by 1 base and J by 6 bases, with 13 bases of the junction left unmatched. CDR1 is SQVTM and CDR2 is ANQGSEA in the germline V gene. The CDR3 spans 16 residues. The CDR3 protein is CSVEGGDSSEVDTQYF. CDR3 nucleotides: TGCAGCGTTGAAGGTGGGGACAGTTCTGAGGTCGATACGCAGTATTTT.

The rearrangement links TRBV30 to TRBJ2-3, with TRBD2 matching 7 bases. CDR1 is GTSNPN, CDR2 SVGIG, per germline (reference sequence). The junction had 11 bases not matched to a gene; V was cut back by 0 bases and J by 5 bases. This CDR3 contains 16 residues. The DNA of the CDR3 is TGTGCCTGGAGTGTCGGCGGGGGTGGACGAAGAGATACGCAGTATTTT. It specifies CAWSVGGGGRRDTQYF.

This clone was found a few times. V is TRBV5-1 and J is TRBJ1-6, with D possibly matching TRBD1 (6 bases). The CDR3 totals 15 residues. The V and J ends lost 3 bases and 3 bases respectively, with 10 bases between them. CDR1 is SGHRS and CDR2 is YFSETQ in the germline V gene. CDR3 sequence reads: CASSSQGGYNSPLHF. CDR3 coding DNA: TGCGCCAGCAGCTCACAGGGAGGCTATAATTCACCCCTCCACTTT.

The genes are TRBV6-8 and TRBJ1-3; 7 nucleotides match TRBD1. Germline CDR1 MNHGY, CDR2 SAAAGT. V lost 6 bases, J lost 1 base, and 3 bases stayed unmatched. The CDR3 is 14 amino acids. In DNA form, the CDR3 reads TGTGCCAGCAGGGTACAGGGGTCTGGAAACACCATATATTTT. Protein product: CASRVQGSGNTIYF.

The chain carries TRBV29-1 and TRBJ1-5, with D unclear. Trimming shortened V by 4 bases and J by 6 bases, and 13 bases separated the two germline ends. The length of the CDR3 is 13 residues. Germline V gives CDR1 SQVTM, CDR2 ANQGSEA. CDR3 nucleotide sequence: TGCAGCGTTGTAAGTAACAGCGGTCAGCCCCAGCATTTT. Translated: CSVVSNSGQPQHF.

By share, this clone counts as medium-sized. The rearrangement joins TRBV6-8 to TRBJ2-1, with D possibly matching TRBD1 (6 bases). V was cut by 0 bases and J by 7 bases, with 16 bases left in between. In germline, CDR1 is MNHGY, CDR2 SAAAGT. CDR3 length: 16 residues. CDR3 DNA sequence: TGTGCCAGCAGTTACTCCGGAGCCAGGGGACGAAATGAGCAGTTCTTC. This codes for CASSYSGARGRNEQFF.

CDR3 nucleotides: TGCGCCAGCAGCTTGGACGGGGGCTCTGGAAACACCATATATTTT. This sequence encodes CASSLDGGSGNTIYF. The chain recombines TRBV5-1 with TRBJ1-3, with D possibly matching TRBD1 (5 bases). Deletions cut 0 bases from V and 0 bases from J, with 7 bases between. CDR1 is SGHRS and CDR2 is YFSETQ in the germline V gene. The length of the CDR3 is 15 residues.

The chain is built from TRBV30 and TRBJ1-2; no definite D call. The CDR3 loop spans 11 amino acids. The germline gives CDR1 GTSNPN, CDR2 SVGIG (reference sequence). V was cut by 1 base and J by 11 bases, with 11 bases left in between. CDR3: CAWSGGRPYTF. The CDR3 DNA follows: TGTGCCTGGAGTGGTGGACGGCCGTACACCTTC. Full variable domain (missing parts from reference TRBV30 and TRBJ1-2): SQTIHQWPATLVQPVGSPLSLECTVEGTSNPNLYWYRQAAGRGLQLLFYSVGIGQISSEVPQNLSASRPQDRQFILSSKKLLLSDSGFYLCAWSGGRPYTFGSGTRLTVV.

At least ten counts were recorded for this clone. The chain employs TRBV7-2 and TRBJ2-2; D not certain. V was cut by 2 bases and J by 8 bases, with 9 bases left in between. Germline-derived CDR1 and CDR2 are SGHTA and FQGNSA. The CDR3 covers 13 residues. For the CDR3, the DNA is TGTGCCAGCAGCTTACGACCCTCAGGGGAGCTGTTTTTT. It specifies CASSLRPSGELFF.

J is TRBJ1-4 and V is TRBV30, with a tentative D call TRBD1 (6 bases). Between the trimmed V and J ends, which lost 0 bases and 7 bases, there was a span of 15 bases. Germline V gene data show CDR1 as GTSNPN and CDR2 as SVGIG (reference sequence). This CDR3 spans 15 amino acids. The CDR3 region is CAWSVRGALGEKLFF. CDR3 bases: TGTGCCTGGAGTGTACGGGGGGCCCTGGGTGAAAAACTGTTTTTT. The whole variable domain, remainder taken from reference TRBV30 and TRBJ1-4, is SQTIHQWPATLVQPVGSPLSLECTVEGTSNPNLYWYRQAAGRGLQLLFYSVGIGQISSEVPQNLSASRPQDRQFILSSKKLLLSDSGFYLCAWSVRGALGEKLFFGSGTQLSVL.

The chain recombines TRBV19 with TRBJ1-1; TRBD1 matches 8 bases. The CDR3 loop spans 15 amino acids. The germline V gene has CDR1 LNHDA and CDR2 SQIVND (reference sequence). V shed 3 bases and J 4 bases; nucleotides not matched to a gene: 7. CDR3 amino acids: CASSIDQGAFTEAFF. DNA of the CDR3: TGTGCCAGTAGTATCGACCAGGGGGCCTTCACTGAAGCTTTCTTT.

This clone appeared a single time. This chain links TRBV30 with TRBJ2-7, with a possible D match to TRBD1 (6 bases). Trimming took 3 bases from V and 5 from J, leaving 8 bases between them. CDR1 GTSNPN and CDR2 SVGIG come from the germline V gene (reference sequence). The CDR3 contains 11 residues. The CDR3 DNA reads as TGTGCCTGGAGACAGGGCGACGAGCAGTACTTC. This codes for CAWRQGDEQYF.

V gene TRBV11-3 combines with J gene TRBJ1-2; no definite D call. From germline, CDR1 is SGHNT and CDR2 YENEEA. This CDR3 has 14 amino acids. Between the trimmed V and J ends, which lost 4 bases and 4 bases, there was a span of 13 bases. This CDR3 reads CASSSRGGIYGYTF. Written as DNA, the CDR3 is TGTGCCAGCAGCTCCCGAGGCGGCATCTATGGCTACACCTTC.

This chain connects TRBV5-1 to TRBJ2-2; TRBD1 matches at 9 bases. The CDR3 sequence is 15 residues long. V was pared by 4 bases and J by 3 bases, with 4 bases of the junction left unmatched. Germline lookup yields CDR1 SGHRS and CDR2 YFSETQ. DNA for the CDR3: TGCGCCAGCAGCGGCGGGACAGGGCACACCGGGGAGCTGTTTTTT. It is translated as CASSGGTGHTGELFF.

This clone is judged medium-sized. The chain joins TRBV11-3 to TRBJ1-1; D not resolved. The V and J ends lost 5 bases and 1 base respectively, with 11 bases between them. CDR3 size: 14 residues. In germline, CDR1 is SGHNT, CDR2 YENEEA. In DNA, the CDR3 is TGTGCCAGCAGCCCGGGAGCGGGGAACACTGAAGCTTTCTTT. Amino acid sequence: CASSPGAGNTEAFF.

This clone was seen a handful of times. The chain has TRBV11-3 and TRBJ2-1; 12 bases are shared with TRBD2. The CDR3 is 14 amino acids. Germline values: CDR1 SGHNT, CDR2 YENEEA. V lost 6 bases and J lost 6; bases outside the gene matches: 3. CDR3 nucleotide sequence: TGTGCCAGCAGTCTAGCGGGGGGGATCAATGAGCAGTTCTTC. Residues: CASSLAGGINEQFF.

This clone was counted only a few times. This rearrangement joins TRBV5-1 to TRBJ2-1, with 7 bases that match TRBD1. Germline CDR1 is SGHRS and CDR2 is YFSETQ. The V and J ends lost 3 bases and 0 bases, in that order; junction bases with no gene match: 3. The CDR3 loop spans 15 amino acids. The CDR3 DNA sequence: TGCGCCAGCAGCTCGGACAGGAGCTCCTACAATGAGCAGTTCTTC. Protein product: CASSSDRSSYNEQFF.

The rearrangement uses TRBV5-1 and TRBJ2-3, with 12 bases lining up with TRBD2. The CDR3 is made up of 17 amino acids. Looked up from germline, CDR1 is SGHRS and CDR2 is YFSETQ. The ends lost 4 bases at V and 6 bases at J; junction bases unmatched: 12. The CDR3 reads CASSLYATSGGRDTQYF. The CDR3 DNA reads TGCGCCAGCAGCCTATACGCAACTAGCGGGGGGCGGGATACGCAGTATTTT.